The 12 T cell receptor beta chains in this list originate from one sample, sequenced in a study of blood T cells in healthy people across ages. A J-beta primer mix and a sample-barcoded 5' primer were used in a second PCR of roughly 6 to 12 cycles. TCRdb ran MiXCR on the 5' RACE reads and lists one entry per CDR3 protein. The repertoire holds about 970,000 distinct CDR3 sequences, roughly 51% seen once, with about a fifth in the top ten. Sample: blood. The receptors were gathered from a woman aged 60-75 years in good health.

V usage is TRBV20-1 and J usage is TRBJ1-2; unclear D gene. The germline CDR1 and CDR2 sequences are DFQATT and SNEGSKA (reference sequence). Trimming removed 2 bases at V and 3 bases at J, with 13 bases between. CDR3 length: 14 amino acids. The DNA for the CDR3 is TGCAGTGCTAGACACCAGGCTTCCGACTATGGCTACACCTTC. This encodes CSARHQASDYGYTF.

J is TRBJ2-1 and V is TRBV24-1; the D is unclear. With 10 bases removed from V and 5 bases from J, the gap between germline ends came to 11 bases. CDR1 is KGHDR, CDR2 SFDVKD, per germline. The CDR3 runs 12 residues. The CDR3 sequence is CATGQLHNEQFF. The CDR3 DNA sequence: TGTGCCACAGGGCAGCTGCACAATGAGCAGTTCTTC.

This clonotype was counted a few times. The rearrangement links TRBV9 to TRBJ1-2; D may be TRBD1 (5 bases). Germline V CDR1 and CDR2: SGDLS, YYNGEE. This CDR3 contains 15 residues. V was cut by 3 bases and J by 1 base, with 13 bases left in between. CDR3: CASSASGGFNYGYTF. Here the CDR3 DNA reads TGTGCCAGCAGCGCCTCCGGGGGGTTTAACTATGGCTACACCTTC.

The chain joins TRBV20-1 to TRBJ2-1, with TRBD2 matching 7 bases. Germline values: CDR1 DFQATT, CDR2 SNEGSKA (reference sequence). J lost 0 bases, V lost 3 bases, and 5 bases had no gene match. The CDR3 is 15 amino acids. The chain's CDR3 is CSASWRGSSYNEQFF. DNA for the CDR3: TGCAGTGCTAGTTGGCGGGGGAGCTCCTACAATGAGCAGTTCTTC.

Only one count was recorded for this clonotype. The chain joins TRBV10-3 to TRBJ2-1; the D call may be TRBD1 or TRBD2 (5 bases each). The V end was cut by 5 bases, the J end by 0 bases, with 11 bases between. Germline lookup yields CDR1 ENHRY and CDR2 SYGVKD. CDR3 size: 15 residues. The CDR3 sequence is CAISRDPASYNEQFF. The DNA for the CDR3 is TGTGCCATCAGTCGGGACCCCGCCTCCTACAATGAGCAGTTCTTC.

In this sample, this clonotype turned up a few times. In nucleotides, the CDR3 is TGCGCCAGCAGCTTGGAAACAGGGGGCAAAAGCGAGCAGTACTTC. Encoded protein: CASSLETGGKSEQYF. The genes are TRBV5-1 and TRBJ2-7; 9 bases are shared with TRBD1. Trimming cost V 0 bases and J 6 bases; bases outside gene matches: 7. The CDR3 is 15 residues long. Germline V gene data show CDR1 as SGHRS and CDR2 as YFSETQ.

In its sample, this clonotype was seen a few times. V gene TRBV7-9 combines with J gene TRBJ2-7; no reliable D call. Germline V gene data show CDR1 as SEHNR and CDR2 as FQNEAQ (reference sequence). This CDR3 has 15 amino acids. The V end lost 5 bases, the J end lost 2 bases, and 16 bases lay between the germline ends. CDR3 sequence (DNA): TGTGCCAGCAGCCCAGCAGTTGTTCAAGCCTACGAGCAGTACTTC. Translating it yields CASSPAVVQAYEQYF.

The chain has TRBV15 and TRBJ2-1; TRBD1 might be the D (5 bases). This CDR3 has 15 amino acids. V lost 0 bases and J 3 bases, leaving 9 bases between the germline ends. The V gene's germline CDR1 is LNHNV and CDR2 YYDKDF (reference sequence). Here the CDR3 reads CATSREGRDYNEQFF. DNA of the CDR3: TGTGCCACCAGCAGAGAGGGCAGGGACTACAATGAGCAGTTCTTC.

CDR3 in amino acids: CATSDRRGLFYEQYF. The CDR3 bases are TGTGCCACCAGTGATCGCAGGGGGCTTTTCTACGAGCAGTACTTC. The rearrangement links TRBV24-1 to TRBJ2-7; 8 bases fit TRBD1. The J segment lost 3 bases and the V segment lost 3 bases, leaving 6 bases of the junction unmatched. In germline, CDR1 is KGHDR, CDR2 SFDVKD. This CDR3 comprises 15 residues.

The CDR3, as DNA: TGTGCCAGCAGTGAATGGAAGTCGGTGAATACGCAGTATTTT. Translating gives CASSEWKSVNTQYF. The chain joins TRBV6-1 to TRBJ2-3; D is undetermined. Germline CDR1 reads MNHNS; CDR2 reads SASEGT. V was trimmed by 2 bases and J by 7 bases, leaving 13 bases between them. CDR3 length: 14 residues.

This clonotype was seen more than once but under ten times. CDR3 nucleotides: TGTGCCAGCAGTTCTCTTCCGGGACAGGGCGAAGAGACCCAGTACTTC. It translates to CASSSLPGQGEETQYF. V usage is TRBV6-2 or TRBV6-3 and J usage is TRBJ2-5, with 9 bases fitting TRBD1. The germline gives CDR1 MNHEY, CDR2 SVGEGT. V trimming: 4 bases; J trimming: 3 bases; junction bases outside the gene matches: 9. CDR3 size: 16 residues.

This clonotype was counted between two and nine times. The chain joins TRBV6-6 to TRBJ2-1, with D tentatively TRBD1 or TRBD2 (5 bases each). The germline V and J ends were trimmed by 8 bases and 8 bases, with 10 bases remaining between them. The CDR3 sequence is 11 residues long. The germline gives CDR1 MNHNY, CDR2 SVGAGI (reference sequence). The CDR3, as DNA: TGTGCCAGCGGCAGGGACCATGAGCAGTTCTTC. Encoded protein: CASGRDHEQFF.